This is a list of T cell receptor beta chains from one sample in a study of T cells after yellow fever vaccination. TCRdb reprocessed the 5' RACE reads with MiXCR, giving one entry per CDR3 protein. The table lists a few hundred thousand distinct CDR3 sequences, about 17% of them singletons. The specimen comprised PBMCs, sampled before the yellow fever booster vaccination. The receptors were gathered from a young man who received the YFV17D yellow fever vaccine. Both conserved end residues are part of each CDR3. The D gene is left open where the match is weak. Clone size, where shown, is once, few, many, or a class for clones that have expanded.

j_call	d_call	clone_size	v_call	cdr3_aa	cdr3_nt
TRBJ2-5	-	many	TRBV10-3	CANRAEYQETQYF	TGTGCCAACAGAGCGGAGTACCAAGAGACCCAGTACTTC
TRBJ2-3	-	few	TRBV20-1	CSASAPPRDTQYF	TGCAGTGCTAGCGCCCCCCCACGAGATACGCAGTATTTT
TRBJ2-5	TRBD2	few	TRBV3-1	CASSQAGLAGNQETQYF	TGTGCCAGCAGCCAAGCCGGACTAGCGGGGAACCAAGAGACCCAGTACTTC
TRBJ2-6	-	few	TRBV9	CASSGVRGANVLTF	TGTGCCAGCAGCGGCGTCCGAGGGGCCAACGTCCTGACTTTC
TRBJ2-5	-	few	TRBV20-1	CSAHRGGTETQYF	TGCAGTGCTCATCGGGGCGGGACAGAGACCCAGTACTTC
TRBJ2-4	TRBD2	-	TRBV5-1	CASSVLAGGQKTKNIQYF	TGCGCCAGCAGCGTGCTAGCGGGGGGCCAAAAAACTAAAAACATTCAGTACTTC
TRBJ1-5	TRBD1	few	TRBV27	CASRGQGHQPQHF	TGTGCCAGCCGGGGACAGGGGCATCAGCCCCAGCATTTT
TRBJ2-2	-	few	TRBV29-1	CSVLPLREANTGELFF	TGCAGCGTCCTTCCCCTCAGGGAGGCGAACACCGGGGAGCTGTTTTTT
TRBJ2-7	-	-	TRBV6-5	CASSPNRGPYEQYF	TGTGCCAGCAGTCCCAACAGAGGACCCTACGAGCAGTACTTC
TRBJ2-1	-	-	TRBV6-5	CASRKGYSTVDEQFF	TGTGCCAGCAGAAAGGGATATTCTACCGTCGATGAGCAGTTCTTC
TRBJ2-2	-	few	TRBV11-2	CASSPGDSYTGELFF	TGTGCCAGCAGCCCAGGAGACAGTTACACCGGGGAGCTGTTTTTT
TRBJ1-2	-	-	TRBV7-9	CASLGGGIYTF	TGTGCCAGCCTTGGGGGAGGAATCTACACCTTC
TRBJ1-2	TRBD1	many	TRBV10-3	CAIRGQGGDYGYTF	TGTGCCATCAGGGGACAGGGAGGGGACTATGGCTACACCTTC
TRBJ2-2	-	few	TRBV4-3	CASSSGGAWNTGELFF	TGCGCCAGCAGCTCAGGGGGGGCCTGGAACACCGGGGAGCTGTTTTTT
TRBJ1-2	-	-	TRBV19	CASSTARDYGYTF	TGTGCCAGTAGTACAGCCCGCGACTATGGCTACACCTTC
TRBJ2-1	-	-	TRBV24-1	CATSDSGGGGSRVEQFF	TGTGCCACCAGTGACTCTGGAGGGGGCGGTTCGAGGGTTGAGCAGTTCTTC
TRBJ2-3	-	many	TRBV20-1	CSARVRTDTQYF	TGCAGTGCTAGAGTACGGACAGATACGCAGTATTTT
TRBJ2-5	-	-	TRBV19	CASSMHHLETQYF	TGTGCCAGTAGTATGCACCACCTAGAGACCCAGTACTTC
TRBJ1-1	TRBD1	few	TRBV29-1	CSVAGGDRGITEAFF	TGCAGCGTTGCTGGGGGGGACAGGGGAATCACTGAAGCTTTCTTT
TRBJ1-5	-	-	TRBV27	CDSSFREDQPEHF	TGTGACAGCAGTTTTAGAGAAGATCAGCCCGAGCATTTT
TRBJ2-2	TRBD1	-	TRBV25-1	CASSAGTGNGELFF	TGTGCCAGCAGTGCCGGGACAGGGAACGGGGAGCTGTTTTTT
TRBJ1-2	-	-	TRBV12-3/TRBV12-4	CASTPSEFVSYGYTF	TGTGCCAGCACTCCCTCGGAGTTTGTCTCCTATGGCTACACCTTC
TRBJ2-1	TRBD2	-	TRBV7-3	CASSSLAGLINEQFF	TGTGCCAGCAGCTCACTAGCGGGTTTAATCAATGAGCAGTTCTTC
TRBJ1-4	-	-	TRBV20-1	CSARAARTTSNEKLFF	TGCAGTGCTAGAGCGGCCCGGACAACATCTAATGAAAAACTGTTTTTT
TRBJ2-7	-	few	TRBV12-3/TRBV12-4	CASSQQGGTYEQYF	TGTGCCAGCAGCCAACAGGGGGGGACCTACGAGCAGTACTTC
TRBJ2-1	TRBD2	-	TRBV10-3	CAIRLAGGRNEQFF	TGTGCCATCAGACTAGCGGGGGGGCGCAATGAGCAGTTCTTC
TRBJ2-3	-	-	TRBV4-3	CASSQDHITRVGTDTQYF	TGCGCCAGCAGCCAAGATCATATTACCCGGGTTGGCACAGATACGCAGTATTTT
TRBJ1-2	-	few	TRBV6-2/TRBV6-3	CASSPTWSGYTF	TGTGCCAGCAGTCCCACCTGGAGTGGCTACACCTTC
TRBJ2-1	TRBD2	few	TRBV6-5	CASRGAGGTEYNEQFF	TGTGCCAGCAGGGGAGCGGGGGGAACGGAGTACAATGAGCAGTTCTTC
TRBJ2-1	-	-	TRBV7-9	CASGPSKEQFF	TGTGCCAGCGGGCCCTCCAAGGAGCAGTTCTTC
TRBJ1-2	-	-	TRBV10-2	CASSEWDAALNGYTF	TGCGCCAGCAGTGAGTGGGACGCAGCACTAAATGGCTACACCTTC
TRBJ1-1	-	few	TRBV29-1	CSVIPRLNTEAFF	TGCAGCGTTATTCCCAGACTGAACACTGAAGCTTTCTTT
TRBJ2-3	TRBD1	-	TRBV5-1	CASSFRQGPRTDTQYF	TGCGCCAGCAGCTTCCGACAGGGGCCGAGGACAGATACGCAGTATTTT
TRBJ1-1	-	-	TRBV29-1	CSVEWPPGAEAFF	TGCAGCGTTGAGTGGCCCCCGGGAGCTGAAGCTTTCTTT
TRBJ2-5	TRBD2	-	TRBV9	CASSVSFGEGETQYF	TGTGCCAGCAGCGTATCTTTCGGGGAGGGGGAGACCCAGTACTTC
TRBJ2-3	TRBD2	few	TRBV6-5	CASSYGGREGDTQYF	TGTGCCAGCAGTTACGGCGGCAGGGAGGGAGATACGCAGTATTTT
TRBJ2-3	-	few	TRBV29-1	CSVEEGASGRNTQYF	TGCAGCGTTGAAGAAGGGGCTTCCGGCCGGAATACGCAGTATTTT
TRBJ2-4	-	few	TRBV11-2	CASSTPLAKNIQYF	TGTGCCAGCAGCACCCCCCTAGCCAAAAACATTCAGTACTTC
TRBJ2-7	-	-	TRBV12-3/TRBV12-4	CASSFLPPGYEQYF	TGTGCCAGCAGTTTCCTCCCGCCGGGATACGAGCAGTACTTC
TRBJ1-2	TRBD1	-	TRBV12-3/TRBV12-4	CASSHRDRRLYTF	TGTGCCAGCAGTCACCGGGACAGGCGACTCTACACCTTC
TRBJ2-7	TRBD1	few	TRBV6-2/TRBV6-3	CASTPGQGLYEQYF	TGTGCCAGCACGCCGGGACAGGGACTTTACGAGCAGTACTTC
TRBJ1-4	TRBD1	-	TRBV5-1	CASSRGQGREKLFF	TGCGCCAGCAGCAGGGGACAGGGAAGGGAAAAACTGTTTTTT
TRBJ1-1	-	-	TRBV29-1	CSVEGEQRRNTEAFF	TGCAGCGTTGAAGGGGAACAGCGCCGGAACACTGAAGCTTTCTTT
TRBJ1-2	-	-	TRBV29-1	CSVGSTGIYGYTF	TGCAGCGTAGGGTCCACAGGAATCTATGGCTACACCTTC
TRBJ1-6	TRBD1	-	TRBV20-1	CSAREDRGNSPLHF	TGCAGTGCTAGAGAGGACAGGGGGAATTCACCCCTCCACTTT
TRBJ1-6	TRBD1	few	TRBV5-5	CASSPRTGSVSLHF	TGTGCCAGCAGCCCTCGGACAGGGAGCGTGTCCCTCCACTTT
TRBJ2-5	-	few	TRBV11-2	CASSLEGLRQTQYF	TGTGCCAGCAGCTTAGAAGGACTAAGGCAGACCCAGTACTTC
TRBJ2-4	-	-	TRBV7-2	CASSSGVGIQYF	TGTGCCAGCAGCTCCGGGGTCGGCATTCAGTACTTC
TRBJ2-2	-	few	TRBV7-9	CASSPRGLARTGELFF	TGTGCCAGCAGCCCCCGGGGACTGGCTAGAACCGGGGAGCTGTTTTTT
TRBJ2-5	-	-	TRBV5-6	CASSLKVGYGETQYF	TGTGCCAGCAGCTTGAAGGTGGGGTACGGGGAGACCCAGTACTTC
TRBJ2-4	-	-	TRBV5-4	CASSHADGAKNIQYF	TGTGCCAGCAGCCACGCGGACGGAGCCAAAAACATTCAGTACTTC
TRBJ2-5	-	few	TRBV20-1	CSAGDMGPQETQYF	TGCAGTGCAGGAGATATGGGGCCACAAGAGACCCAGTACTTC
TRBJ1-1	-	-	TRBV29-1	CSVDVQEGTEAFF	TGCAGCGTTGACGTGCAAGAGGGGACTGAAGCTTTCTTT
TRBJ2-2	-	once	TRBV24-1	CATSGGKGNTGELFF	TGTGCCACCAGTGGGGGAAAGGGAAACACCGGGGAGCTGTTTTTT
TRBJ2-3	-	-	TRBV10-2	CASSESWKRQDTQYF	TGCGCCAGCAGTGAGTCGTGGAAGCGGCAAGATACGCAGTATTTT
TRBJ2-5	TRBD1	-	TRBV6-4	CAPWTGGETQYF	TGTGCCCCCTGGACAGGGGGAGAGACCCAGTACTTC
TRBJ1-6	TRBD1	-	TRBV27	CASSPTGQGASPLHF	TGTGCCAGCAGTCCCACGGGACAGGGAGCTTCACCCCTCCACTTT
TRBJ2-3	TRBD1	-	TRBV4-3	CASSRRDRGWRDTQYF	TGCGCCAGCAGCCGCCGGGACAGGGGATGGAGAGATACGCAGTATTTT
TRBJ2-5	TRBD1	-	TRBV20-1	CSARGVNIPGQKQETQYF	TGCAGTGCTAGGGGAGTCAATATTCCGGGACAGAAACAAGAGACCCAGTACTTC
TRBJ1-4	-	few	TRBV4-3	CASSPAGGGDEKLFF	TGCGCCAGCAGCCCGGCGGGGGGCGGGGATGAAAAACTGTTTTTT